One and the same sample provided the 22 T cell receptor beta chains below, sequenced in a study of blood T cells in healthy people across ages (dated by TCRdb to 2014 to 2015). The library was prepared using 5' RACE. TCRdb names Illumina HiSeq 2500 as the instrument used. A second PCR of about 6 to 12 cycles was run with a J-beta primer mix and a sample-barcoded 5' primer. TCRdb trimmed public reads at Q25 via fastp, called clones via MiXCR and kept in-frame beta chains. Entries that share a CDR3 protein sequence are merged under the most common genes and DNA. The sample table lists about 640,000 distinct CDR3 sequences, 58% of them with a count of one. The ten largest clonotypes hold 30% to 40% of the sample. Input material: blood. Source of these receptors: a man aged 60 to 69 in good health.

The genes are TRBV2 and TRBJ1-5; no definite D call. This CDR3 has 14 amino acids. The V gene's germline CDR1 is SNHLY and CDR2 FYNNEI. V was pared by 1 base and J by 4 bases, with 8 bases between. In DNA form, the CDR3 reads TGTGCCAGCAGTGAAGAGTTAGGGAATCAGCCCCAGCATTTT. Translating gives CASSEELGNQPQHF.

The chain links TRBV9 to TRBJ2-7, with D possibly TRBD2 on 6 matching bases. This CDR3 is 14 amino acids long. The V end lost 5 bases, the J end lost 3 bases, and 15 bases lay between the germline ends. CDR1 SGDLS and CDR2 YYNGEE come from the germline V gene. CDR3 in amino acids: CASRRGTNFYEQYF. Here the CDR3 DNA reads TGTGCCAGCAGACGGGGGACCAACTTCTACGAGCAGTACTTC.

The chain carries TRBV5-1 and TRBJ1-6, with TRBD1 matching over 10 bases. The CDR3 is 14 amino acids. CDR1 and CDR2 from the germline V gene are SGHRS and YFSETQ. With V trimmed by 4 bases and J by 8 bases, 3 bases remained unmatched. CDR3 sequence: CASSRTGGDSPLHF. CDR3 nucleotide sequence: TGCGCCAGCAGCCGGACAGGGGGGGATTCACCCCTCCACTTT.

The CDR3 is CSVLGGGSYNEQFF. In DNA form, the CDR3 reads TGCAGCGTTTTGGGGGGCGGTTCCTACAATGAGCAGTTCTTC. The V call is TRBV29-1, the J call TRBJ2-1; D tentatively fits TRBD1 or TRBD2 (6 bases each). Germline V gives CDR1 SQVTM, CDR2 ANQGSEA. V lost 5 bases and J lost 1, with 12 bases in between. The CDR3 sequence is 14 residues long.

The V call is TRBV7-2, the J call TRBJ1-1; a possible D gene is TRBD1 (6 bases). Trimming removed 6 bases from V and 0 bases from J, with 11 bases in between. The CDR3 totals 14 residues. The germline gives CDR1 SGHTA, CDR2 FQGNSA. The CDR3: CASSTGQMNTEAFF. CDR3 DNA sequence: TGTGCCAGCAGTACAGGACAGATGAACACTGAAGCTTTCTTT.

The rearrangement uses TRBV5-1 and TRBJ2-1; TRBD2 agrees at 8 bases. The germline CDR1 and CDR2 sequences are SGHRS and YFSETQ. Trimming cost V 5 bases and J 0 bases; bases outside gene matches: 10. This CDR3 has 17 amino acids. The CDR3 reads CASRTISGAVSYNEQFF. The CDR3, as DNA: TGCGCCAGCAGAACGATTAGCGGGGCAGTCTCCTACAATGAGCAGTTCTTC.

This chain links TRBV25-1 with TRBJ1-5; TRBD1 might be the D (5 bases). Trimming stripped 2 bases from V and 7 bases from J, with 9 bases between. Germline V lookup: CDR1 MGHDK, CDR2 SYGVNS. The CDR3 sequence is 13 residues long. CDR3 DNA: TGTGCCAGCAGTGAAAGGGGCGGCCAGCCCCAGCATTTT. Translating gives CASSERGGQPQHF.

The chain links TRBV3-1 to TRBJ2-1; D is possibly TRBD1 or TRBD2 (6 bases each). The CDR3 covers 14 residues. CDR1 and CDR2 from the germline V gene are LGHDT and YNNKEL (reference sequence). Deletions cut 5 bases from V and 10 bases from J, with 18 bases between. CDR3 in DNA: TGTGCCAGCAGCTCCGGGGGCCGCGGGGAAGAGCAGTTCTTC. Protein product: CASSSGGRGEEQFF.

The chain has TRBV6-1 and TRBJ2-1; D is unresolved. V was clipped by 3 bases and J by 4 bases, with 16 bases between them. CDR1 is MNHNS, CDR2 SASEGT, per germline. The CDR3 runs to 16 residues. The DNA of the CDR3 is TGTGCCAGCAGTGATATTCAGCGACTTCCTTACAATGAGCAGTTCTTC. It codes for CASSDIQRLPYNEQFF.

The chain carries TRBV10-3 and TRBJ2-7; D is perhaps TRBD2 (6 bases). Trimming pared 4 bases from V and 7 bases from J, leaving 14 bases between. CDR1 ENHRY and CDR2 SYGVKD come from the germline V gene. CDR3 length equals 13 residues. The CDR3 nucleotides are TGTGCCATCAGTGTGACGGAGGGACGAGAGCAGTACTTC. Encoded protein: CAISVTEGREQYF.

V and J are TRBV6-1 and TRBJ2-5; D gene ambiguous. This CDR3 contains 13 residues. Trimming left V 3 bases short and J 5 bases short, with 10 bases between. Germline CDR1 reads MNHNS; CDR2 reads SASEGT. CDR3 amino acids: CASSDVIGETQYF. The CDR3 DNA reads as TGTGCCAGCAGTGATGTGATCGGGGAGACCCAGTACTTC.

This chain links TRBV5-6 with TRBJ2-7, with a possible D match to TRBD2 (6 bases). The germline gives CDR1 SGHDT, CDR2 YYEEEE. This CDR3 contains 15 residues. Trimming removed 2 bases from V and 0 bases from J, with 12 bases in between. CDR3 region: CASSFLGGSSYEQYF. CDR3 nucleotides: TGTGCCAGCAGCTTTCTCGGGGGTTCCTCCTACGAGCAGTACTTC.

The chain is built from TRBV24-1 and TRBJ2-3; D remains unclear. V dropped 3 bases and J dropped 4 bases, with 7 bases sitting between them. The germline CDR1 and CDR2 sequences are KGHDR and SFDVKD. The CDR3 is 13 residues long. Here the CDR3 reads CATSDGRADTQYF. The CDR3 DNA reads as TGTGCCACCAGTGATGGAAGGGCAGATACGCAGTATTTT.

The V gene is TRBV7-2, the J gene TRBJ2-7, with D perhaps TRBD2 (7 bases). CDR1 and CDR2 (germline): SGHTA, FQGNSA. This CDR3 region has 17 residues. The germline V and J ends were trimmed by 5 bases and 5 bases, with 25 bases remaining between them. The CDR3 loop reads CASSRTGGGQGINEQYF. The CDR3, as DNA: TGTGCCAGCAGCCGAACGGGCGGGGGTCAGGGGATAAACGAGCAGTACTTC. Full variable domain (remainder filled in from reference TRBV7-2 and TRBJ2-7): GAGVSQSPSNKVTEKGKDVELRCDPISGHTALYWYRQSLGQGLEFLIYFQGNSAPDKSGLPSDRFSAERTGGSVSTLTIQRTQQEDSAVYLCASSRTGGGQGINEQYFGPGTRLTVT.

The rearrangement links TRBV2 to TRBJ2-3; D is ambiguous. The CDR3 has 14 residues. The germline V gene has CDR1 SNHLY and CDR2 FYNNEI. The V end lost 3 bases, the J end lost 5 bases, and 12 bases lay between the germline ends. CDR3 in amino acids: CASSESSVGDTQYF. In DNA form, the CDR3 reads TGTGCCAGCAGTGAGTCAAGCGTTGGAGATACGCAGTATTTT.

The chain recombines TRBV6-1 with TRBJ2-5; 10 bases are shared with TRBD1. Germline V gene data show CDR1 as MNHNS and CDR2 as SASEGT. The CDR3 contains 15 residues. J gave up 2 bases and V 6 bases, and 6 bases lay outside the gene matches. This CDR3 reads CASSGTGALQETQYF. The CDR3 nucleotides read TGTGCCAGCAGCGGGACAGGGGCCCTTCAAGAGACCCAGTACTTC.

The CDR3 sequence: CASSLGAGTTEAFF. Written as DNA, the CDR3 is TGTGCCAGCAGTTTAGGGGCAGGGACTACTGAAGCTTTCTTT. V is TRBV12-3 or TRBV12-4 and J is TRBJ1-1; possible D gene TRBD1, 5 bases. This CDR3 comprises 14 residues. V lost 1 base and J 5 bases, leaving 11 bases between the germline ends.

The chain uses TRBV11-2 and TRBJ2-6; possibly TRBD1 for D (6 bases). The CDR3 has 16 amino acids. Germline CDR1 is SGHAT and CDR2 is FQNNGV. V gave up 4 bases and J gave up 2 bases, with 12 bases separating them. The CDR3 is CASSYPGVTGANVLTF. In DNA form, the CDR3 reads TGTGCCAGCAGCTATCCAGGGGTAACTGGGGCCAACGTCCTGACTTTC.

The J gene is TRBJ2-5, the V gene TRBV15, with 8 nucleotides matching TRBD2. The CDR3 contains 16 residues. Unmatched junction bases numbered 10, after V lost 1 base and J lost 6 bases. Looked up from germline, CDR1 is LNHNV and CDR2 is YYDKDF (reference sequence). The CDR3, as DNA: TGTGCCACCAGCAGAGGGACTAGCCCCCTCACGAAGACCCAGTACTTC. Residues: CATSRGTSPLTKTQYF. The entire variable domain, with the rest obtained from reference TRBV15 and TRBJ2-5, is as follows: DAMVIQNPRYQVTQFGKPVTLSCSQTLNHNVMYWYQQKSSQAPKLLFHYYDKDFNNEADTPDNFQSRRPNTSFCFLDIRSPGLGDTAMYLCATSRGTSPLTKTQYFGPGTRLLVL.

The rearrangement links TRBV3-1 to TRBJ2-1; D is ambiguous. CDR3 length: 16 amino acids. Germline-derived CDR1 and CDR2 are LGHDT and YNNKEL (reference sequence). Trimming took 6 bases from V and 3 from J, leaving 18 bases between them. The CDR3 sequence: CASSLFEPKFYNEQFF. The CDR3 DNA sequence: TGTGCCAGCAGTCTATTCGAGCCCAAATTCTACAATGAGCAGTTCTTC.

This chain connects TRBV9 to TRBJ2-5; the D call may be TRBD1 or TRBD2 (5 bases each). Trimming stripped 2 bases from V and 5 bases from J, with 13 bases between. CDR1 is SGDLS, CDR2 YYNGEE, per germline. CDR3 size: 14 residues. CDR3 sequence reads: CASSVHSGTETQYF. The CDR3 nucleotides are TGTGCCAGCAGCGTTCATTCGGGGACCGAGACCCAGTACTTC.

A word on this clonotype: The germline gene is not matched at one end of the junction; a read error may be the cause. The chain employs TRBV7-2 and TRBJ2-3, with 7 bases that match TRBD2. The CDR3 consists of 15 residues. CDR1 and CDR2 from the germline V gene are SGHTA and FQGNSA. The CDR3 nucleotides are TGTGCCAGCAGCTTCCCTAGCGGTTCCACAGGTACGCAGTATTTT. This sequence encodes CASSFPSGSTGTQYF.